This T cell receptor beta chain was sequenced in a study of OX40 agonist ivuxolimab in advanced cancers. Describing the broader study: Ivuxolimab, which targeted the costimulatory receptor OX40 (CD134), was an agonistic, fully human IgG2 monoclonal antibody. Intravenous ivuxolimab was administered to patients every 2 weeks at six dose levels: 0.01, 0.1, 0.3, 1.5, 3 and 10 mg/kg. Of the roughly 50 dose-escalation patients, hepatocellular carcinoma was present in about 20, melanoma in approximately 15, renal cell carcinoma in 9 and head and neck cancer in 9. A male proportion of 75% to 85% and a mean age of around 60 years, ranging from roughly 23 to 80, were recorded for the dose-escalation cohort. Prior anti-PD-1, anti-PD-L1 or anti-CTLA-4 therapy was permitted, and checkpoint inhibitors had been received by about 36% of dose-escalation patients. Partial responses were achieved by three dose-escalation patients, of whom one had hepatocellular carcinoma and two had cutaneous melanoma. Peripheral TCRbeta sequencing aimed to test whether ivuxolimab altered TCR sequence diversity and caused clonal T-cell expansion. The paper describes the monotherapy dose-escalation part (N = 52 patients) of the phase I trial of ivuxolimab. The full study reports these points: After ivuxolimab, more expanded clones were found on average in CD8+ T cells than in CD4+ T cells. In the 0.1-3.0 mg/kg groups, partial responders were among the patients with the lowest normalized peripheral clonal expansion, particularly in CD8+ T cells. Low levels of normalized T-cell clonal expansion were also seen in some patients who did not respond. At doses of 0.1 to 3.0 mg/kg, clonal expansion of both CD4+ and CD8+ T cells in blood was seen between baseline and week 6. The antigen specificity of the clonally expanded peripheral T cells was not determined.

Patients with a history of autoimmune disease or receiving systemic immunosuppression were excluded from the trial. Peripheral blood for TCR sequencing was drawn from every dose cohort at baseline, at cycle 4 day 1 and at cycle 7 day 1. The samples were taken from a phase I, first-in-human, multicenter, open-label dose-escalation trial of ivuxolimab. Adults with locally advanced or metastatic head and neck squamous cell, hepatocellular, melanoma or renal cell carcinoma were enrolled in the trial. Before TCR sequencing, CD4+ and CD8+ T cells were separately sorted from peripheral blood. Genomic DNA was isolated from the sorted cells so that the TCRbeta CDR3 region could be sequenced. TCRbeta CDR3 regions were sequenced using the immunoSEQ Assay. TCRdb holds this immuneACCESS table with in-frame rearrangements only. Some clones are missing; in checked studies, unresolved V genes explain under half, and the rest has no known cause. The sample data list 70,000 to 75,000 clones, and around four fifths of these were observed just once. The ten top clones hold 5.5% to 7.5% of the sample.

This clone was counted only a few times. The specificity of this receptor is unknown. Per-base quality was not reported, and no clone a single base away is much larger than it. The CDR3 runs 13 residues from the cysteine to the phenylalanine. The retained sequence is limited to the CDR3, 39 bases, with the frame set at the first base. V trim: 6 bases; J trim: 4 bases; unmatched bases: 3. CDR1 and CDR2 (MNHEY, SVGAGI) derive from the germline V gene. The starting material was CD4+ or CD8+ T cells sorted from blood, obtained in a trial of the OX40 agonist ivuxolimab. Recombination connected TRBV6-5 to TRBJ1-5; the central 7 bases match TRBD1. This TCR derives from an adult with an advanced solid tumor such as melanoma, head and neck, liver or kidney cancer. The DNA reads TGTGCCAGCAGCTGGGGACAGAATCAGCCCCAGCATTTT. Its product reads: CASSWGQNQPQHF.